What follows are 19 T cell receptor beta chains derived from one specimen sequenced in a study of blood T cell repertoires in COVID-19 (dated by TCRdb to the early 2020s). The library was generated by the immunoSEQ multiplex PCR assay. The source is immuneACCESS, and TCRdb retained only in-frame sequences with V and J called. Part of the clones is not carried over; for the studies checked, unresolved V genes explain less than half of this, and the remainder is unexplained. The table for this sample lists 270,000 or so clones; roughly nine tenths of them were counted only once. Together, the top ten hold around 12% of the sample. The specimen was peripheral blood. The origin of the receptors is a woman younger than 45 with COVID-19, enrolled during active disease.

This clone occurred a few times. The CDR3 nucleotides read TGTGCCAGTAGAATCGGAACCAGGGGCTGGGACACTGAAGCTTTCTTT. Amino acids: CASRIGTRGWDTEAFF. This chain links TRBV19 with TRBJ1-1; D is perhaps TRBD1 (6 bases). Deletions cut 6 bases from V and 3 bases from J, with 20 bases between. The V gene's germline CDR1 is LNHDA and CDR2 SQIVND (reference sequence). This CDR3 is built from 16 residues.

The chain carries TRBV5-4 and TRBJ2-5, with TRBD1 as a possible D gene (6 bases). Germline lookup yields CDR1 SGHNT and CDR2 YYREEE (reference sequence). V was cut by 4 bases and J by 5 bases, with 12 bases left in between. The CDR3 loop spans 13 amino acids. The CDR3: CASSNRDRETQYF. DNA for the CDR3: TGTGCCAGCAGCAACAGGGATAGGGAGACCCAGTACTTC.

This clone was seen just once. V and J are TRBV7-8 and TRBJ2-7, with 7 bases aligning to TRBD2. With 4 bases clipped from V and 0 bases from J, the junction kept 3 bases outside the gene matches. CDR1 is SGHVS and CDR2 is FQNEAQ in the germline V gene. CDR3 length: 14 amino acids. Written as DNA, the CDR3 is TGTGCCAGCAGCTGGACTAGTCCCTCCTACGAGCAGTACTTC. Residues: CASSWTSPSYEQYF.

The V gene is TRBV2, the J gene TRBJ2-7; 8 positions agree with TRBD2. Losses at the gene ends were 2 bases for V and 2 bases for J; bases not matched to a gene: 8. Per germline, CDR1 SNHLY and CDR2 FYNNEI. The CDR3 spans 16 residues. CDR3 residues: CASSEWGLAGPYEQYF. In DNA, the CDR3 is TGTGCCAGCAGTGAATGGGGCCTAGCGGGTCCCTACGAGCAGTACTTC.

This CDR3 reads CASSTRPGQTISGANVLTF. The CDR3 DNA reads TGTGCCAGTTCGACCCGTCCGGGACAGACTATCTCTGGGGCCAACGTCCTGACTTTC. The chain carries TRBV19 and TRBJ2-6; 7 bases align to TRBD1. Germline V gives CDR1 LNHDA, CDR2 SQIVND (reference sequence). CDR3 length: 19 residues. The V and J ends lost 8 bases and 0 bases, in that order; junction bases with no gene match: 16.

The rearrangement joins TRBV2 to TRBJ1-1; D ambiguous. The V gene lost 3 bases and the J gene lost 5 bases, with 13 bases spanning the gap. The CDR3 runs 14 residues. Germline V gives CDR1 SNHLY, CDR2 FYNNEI. The CDR3 nucleotides read TGTGCCAGCAGTGACCTCTACAGTAGTACTGAAGCTTTCTTT. Translating it yields CASSDLYSSTEAFF. Complete variable domain (other parts from reference TRBV2 and TRBJ1-1): EPEVTQTPSHQVTQMGQEVILRCVPISNHLYFYWYRQILGQKVEFLVSFYNNEISEKSEIFDDQFSVERPDGSNFTLKIRSTKLEDSAMYFCASSDLYSSTEAFFGQGTRLTVV.

This sequence joins TRBV6-1 and TRBJ2-5; possibly TRBD1 for D (5 bases). Trimming removed 1 base from V and 5 bases from J, with 14 bases in between. This CDR3 comprises 15 residues. CDR1 and CDR2 from the germline V gene are MNHNS and SASEGT. The CDR3 region is CASSEDPQGQETQYF. The CDR3 DNA reads TGTGCCAGCAGTGAAGACCCCCAGGGCCAGGAGACCCAGTACTTC.

The V and J genes are TRBV5-1 and TRBJ2-3; the match to TRBD1 covers 8 bases. Looked up from germline, CDR1 is SGHRS and CDR2 is YFSETQ. With V trimmed by 4 bases and J by 2 bases, 6 bases remained unmatched. This CDR3 region has 15 residues. CDR3 nucleotides: TGCGCCAGCAGCCCGGACAGGGCCAACACAGATACGCAGTATTTT. Its translation: CASSPDRANTDTQYF.

The chain combines TRBV27 with TRBJ2-1; TRBD2 aligns across 8 bases. The CDR3 sequence is 15 residues long. Losses at the gene ends were 7 bases for V and 5 bases for J; bases not matched to a gene: 10. CDR1 is MNHEY and CDR2 is SMNVEV in the germline V gene (reference sequence). The CDR3 here is CASTQEAGANNEQFF. The DNA for the CDR3 is TGTGCCAGCACCCAAGAAGCGGGGGCGAACAATGAGCAGTTCTTC.

CDR3 in amino acids: CASSSPRTGGRETQYF. For the CDR3, the DNA is TGTGCCAGCAGTTCACCTCGGACAGGGGGCCGAGAGACCCAGTACTTC. This chain uses TRBV6-2 or TRBV6-3 with TRBJ2-5; 11 bases are a match to TRBD1. This CDR3 region has 16 residues. The germline CDR1 and CDR2 sequences are MNHEY and SVGEGT. The V segment lost 4 bases and the J segment 4 bases; nucleotides outside the gene matches: 8.

The CDR3 region is CASSQGLRAGSGELFF. As DNA, the CDR3 is TGTGCCAGCAGCCAAGGCCTGCGAGCGGGGTCCGGGGAGCTGTTTTTT. V gene TRBV4-2 combines with J gene TRBJ2-2; 7 bases agree with TRBD2. V shed 1 base and J 6 bases; nucleotides not matched to a gene: 8. The CDR3 has 16 amino acids. Germline-derived CDR1 and CDR2 are LGHNA and YNFKEQ.

The chain recombines TRBV19 with TRBJ1-1; D is undetermined. Trimming removed 6 bases from V and 1 base from J, with 15 bases in between. The CDR3 is made up of 15 amino acids. CDR1 is LNHDA, CDR2 SQIVND, per germline (reference sequence). For the CDR3, the DNA is TGTGCCAGTAGGCCGGACCGGGAGGGGAACACTGAAGCTTTCTTT. Encoded protein: CASRPDREGNTEAFF.

This clone appeared a few times. CDR3 region: CASSSYLAGGGNEQFF. The CDR3 nucleotides read TGTGCCAGCAGCTCCTACCTAGCGGGGGGCGGTAATGAGCAGTTCTTC. The chain recombines TRBV7-9 with TRBJ2-1; 11 nucleotides agree with TRBD2. The germline gives CDR1 SEHNR, CDR2 FQNEAQ (reference sequence). The CDR3 has 16 residues. J lost 7 bases, V lost 4 bases, and 9 bases had no gene match. The variable domain in full, with the rest retrieved from reference TRBV7-9 and TRBJ2-1, is DTGVSQNPRHKITKRGQNVTFRCDPISEHNRLYWYRQTLGQGPEFLTYFQNEAQLEKSRLLSDRFSAERPKGSFSTLEIQRTEQGDSAMYLCASSSYLAGGGNEQFFGPGTRLTVL.

The J gene is TRBJ2-1, the V gene TRBV5-6; TRBD2 might be the D (6 bases). Looked up from germline, CDR1 is SGHDT and CDR2 is YYEEEE. The V end was cut by 4 bases, the J end by 0 bases, with 14 bases between. The CDR3 is made up of 16 amino acids. CDR3 in DNA: TGTGCCAGCAGCCCGTATCCGGGACTCTCCTACAATGAGCAGTTCTTC. This gives the protein CASSPYPGLSYNEQFF.

V and J are TRBV6-4 and TRBJ1-6; D not resolved. V lost 6 bases, J lost 6 bases, and 18 bases lay in between. CDR3 length: 16 amino acids. Germline-derived CDR1 and CDR2 are MRHNA and SNTAGT. This CDR3 is CASRKGSGVTNSPLHF. The CDR3 DNA is TGTGCCAGCAGGAAGGGCAGCGGTGTGACTAATTCACCCCTCCACTTT.

The chain has TRBV4-2 and TRBJ1-3; no reliable D call. V was shortened by 1 base and J by 0 bases, with 7 bases between the two germline ends. The CDR3 is 15 residues long. Germline CDR1 reads LGHNA; CDR2 reads YNFKEQ. The CDR3 bases are TGTGCCAGCAGCCAAGCGCAGGCCTCTGGAAACACCATATATTTT. Protein: CASSQAQASGNTIYF.

The rearrangement links TRBV11-2 to TRBJ1-2; 12 bases are shared with TRBD1. V was clipped by 7 bases and J by 4 bases; unmatched bases: 10. This CDR3 is built from 16 residues. Per the germline V gene, CDR1 is SGHAT and CDR2 is FQNNGV. The CDR3 nucleotides read TGTGCCAGCACCTGGGGGACAGGGGGCTCGTTCTATGGCTACACCTTC. This codes for CASTWGTGGSFYGYTF.

The rearrangement uses TRBV24-1 and TRBJ2-3; no firm D call. V was clipped by 3 bases and J by 0 bases, with 6 bases between them. The length of the CDR3 is 14 residues. CDR1 and CDR2 (germline): KGHDR, SFDVKD. DNA for the CDR3: TGTGCCACCAGTGATCCGGGTAGCACAGATACGCAGTATTTT. Encoded protein: CATSDPGSTDTQYF.

The rearrangement uses TRBV19 and TRBJ2-7, with D possibly matching TRBD1 (6 bases). Trimming shortened V by 5 bases and J by 1 base, and 12 bases separated the two germline ends. Germline CDR1 and CDR2: LNHDA and SQIVND (reference sequence). This CDR3 region has 14 residues. In DNA, the CDR3 is TGTGCCAGTAGTCTCCGGGACAATTCCTACGAGCAGTACTTC. Amino acid sequence: CASSLRDNSYEQYF.